This T cell receptor beta chain is from a study of graft-versus-host responses after intestinal transplantation. Study-level background: Tacrolimus plus steroids were given to all recipients for approximately three years, preceded by anti-thymocyte globulin induction. Whole-study results and caveats: GvH clones appeared in recipient marrow, some first in ileum or blood. Where graft-donor T cell macrochimerism was present, patients had high graft-versus-host to host-versus-graft clonal ratios in allografts. Early post-transplant HvG declines tracked with peak circulating GvH clone levels.

As concerns this clone: Its antigen is unknown.

Measured with immunoSEQ multiplex PCR; TCRdb has only the in-frame clones, and not every one. The data show approximately 88,000 clones, roughly nine tenths seen once. This CDR3 is 14 amino acids long. Germline CDR1 MGHRA, CDR2 YSYEKL. Trimming at V came to 1 base and at J to 3 bases, leaving 3 bases not matched to a gene. V and J are TRBV4-1 and TRBJ2-7; 7 bases line up with TRBD2. This clonotype was obtained from a human donor who received an intestinal transplant. The source was unstimulated CD4+ T cells sorted from spleen or lymph node cells, collected before intestinal transplant. The CDR3 protein is CASSQGAGVYEQYF. CDR3 nucleotide sequence: TGCGCCAGCAGCCAAGGGGCGGGGGTCTACGAGCAGTACTTC.